What follows is one T cell receptor beta chain and its context. During active infection, Seattle patients enrolled and were then monitored through disease. CDR1 and CDR2 from the germline V gene are SGHDT and YYEEEE. The J segment lost 2 bases and the V segment lost 5 bases, leaving 7 bases of the junction unmatched. There are 16 residues in the CDR3. In the authors' workflow: Reference gene primer amplification gave estimated nucleated cell counts. Clones were read by immunoSEQ multiplex PCR, and TCRdb kept only the in-frame ones, dropping some. For V, J and clone size, that table is used; D and trimming come from the DNA. Of some 120,000 clones detected, roughly 90% appear once; the ten largest clones hold around 4.6%. This entry comes from a study of blood T cell repertoires in COVID-19. Study background: T cells, B-cell-depleted T cells, or PBMCs provided the cDNA or gDNA that served as material.

Sequencing input: peripheral blood. This receptor was taken from a man aged 55 to 70 with COVID-19, enrolled during active disease. This chain connects TRBV5-6 to TRBJ2-2; the match to TRBD1 covers 9 bases. As DNA, the CDR3 is TGTGCCAGCAGTTTCCTGACAGGGGGAAACACCGGGGAGCTGTTTTTT. It encodes CASSFLTGGNTGELFF.